This T cell receptor (beta chain) came from a study of cytomegalovirus exposure and HLA in healthy donors (dated by TCRdb to about 2017). Study-level background: In an earlier analysis of 450 to 750 of the donors, around 290 Gb of sequence data and 117 million unique TCR beta sequences from about 179 million T cells were reported. Roughly 300 gigabases of sequencing data and around 80 million unique TCR sequences made up an early release that covered roughly 670 HLA-typed donors. The genetic ancestry cluster associated with self-reported Caucasian donors included about 81% of the roughly 390 genotyped donors. The study aimed to test whether signatures of past pathogen exposure could be identified by cataloging public T cell receptors. The study used immunosequencing to profile the T cell repertoires of hundreds of subjects and linked those repertoires to cytomegalovirus serostatus. A separate validation cohort of roughly 130 different subjects was used in addition to the approximately 610-subject first cohort. The study combined high-throughput TCR immunosequencing, statistical association of individual TCRs with disease status, and machine learning to predict cytomegalovirus infection status. To study patterns of TCR occurrence, a later analysis re-analyzed previously published TCR beta repertoires from around 670 donors and added high-resolution HLA genotyping. The later analysis used no new phenotypic data to find candidate immune exposures, relying instead on TCR beta sequences and their occurrence across donors. An earlier analysis of 587 of the donors used high-throughput TCR beta sequencing to judge whether each TCR beta V gene segment behaved as functional or pseudogenic. Donor age, sex, ethnicity and CMV serostatus were compiled alongside the repertoire data. A later genetic analysis used genome-wide SNP genotypes for about three fifths of the 666 donors, treating that subset as a discovery cohort. Every discovery cohort repertoire had been produced on one sequencing platform. Both class I and class II loci were covered by HLA typing, at four-digit resolution. Typing coverage varied by locus: 629-630 donors for A, B, C, DRB1 and DQB1; approximately 500 for DQA1; around 610 for DPA1; approximately 450 for DPB1. Several DR-DQ haplotypes were handled as single units for association and clustering because linkage in the cohort was strong. Among a few hundred genotyped donors of the cohort, an average of about 240,000 unique TCR beta nucleotide sequences were sequenced per donor, 15% to 20% of them non-productive.

In regard to this clone: The antigen this receptor binds is unknown. No base quality information exists; no much larger clone differs at one position.

The paper's findings and limits, for the study overall: A further reported finding was that TCR beta sequences accurately predicted the HLA-A and HLA-B alleles for most subjects in the first cohort. A cluster of highly shared sequence variants was judged likely to represent a technical artifact of the sequencing pipeline. Broadly in line with IMGT annotations, most TCR beta V segments showed up in productive rearrangements about 90% or about 30% of the time in an earlier analysis of roughly 590 of the donors. In both the original and validation cohorts, the classifier was reported to diagnose cytomegalovirus status with high specificity and sensitivity. The cohort was sequenced for TCR beta chains only, and without alpha or paired-chain data the features that could be detected were limited. Because some donors lacked HLA typing at each locus, the association tests relied only on the typed subset. Because the 87-base-pair reads could not distinguish some IMGT-functional V segments, including TRBV6-2 and TRBV6-3, those segments were excluded. A total of roughly 160 TCR beta chains were listed by the study as associated with cytomegalovirus. A later analysis found that HLA-associated TCR beta chains were more clonally expanded and had lower generation probabilities than equally common non-associated chains. A later genetic analysis reported fewer N-insertions in productive TCRs among donors in an Asian-associated ancestry cluster than the roughly 620-donor mean. An association between a missense DCLRE1C variant and V-gene and J-gene trimming of TCR beta chains was found in a later genetic analysis and replicated in an independent cohort. Linkage disequilibrium might explain the correlated functional status among segregating V segments, but an unknown experimental factor could not be excluded. When HLA alleles, especially DR and DQ, strongly co-occurred, attributing TCR associations to individual alleles was difficult. At a false discovery rate of 0.05, a later analysis linked 16,951 TCR beta sequences to specific HLA alleles. In a later analysis, TCR association rates were found to vary across HLA loci, with the most associated TCRs seen for DRB1 alleles and the fewest for HLA-C alleles. According to a later analysis, most CMV-associated TCR beta chains appeared to be HLA-restricted, and the HLA associations seemed to be driven largely by CMV exposure. Immune exposure information for the cohort was limited to CMV serostatus. It was suggested by the authors that the approach could potentially be generalized to other disease states and immunological phenotypes. While some public TCRs were present in many individuals, most TCR sequences turned up only very rarely across donors. Roughly uniform sequencing depth across donors was assumed in presence/absence analyses, although this assumption may not hold. Three of the identified cytomegalovirus-associated TCR beta chains were confirmed in vitro to be specific for cytomegalovirus antigens. In a later analysis, several top co-occurrence clusters were reported to appear linked to parvovirus B19, influenza, CMV and Epstein-Barr virus. Roughly 17 rarely observed V segments, including chromosome 9 orphons, were excluded from the earlier analysis of about 600 of the donors because counts were too low.

V is cut back by 6 bases and J by 3 bases, with 8 bases in the junction unmatched. CDR1 and CDR2 are drawn from the germline V gene: MDHEN, SYDVKM. Including the terminal cysteine and phenylalanine, the CDR3 comprises 15 residues. Only the CDR3 region is kept as DNA, spanning 45 bases read in frame from base 1. In total, about 650 healthy bone marrow donors made up the cohort. At the time of sampling, all cohort members were nominally healthy, though unrecorded immune exposures were likely present. The donor tested CMV seropositive, placing the donor among the 310 or so seropositive members of the cohort. A peripheral blood sample was provided by each donor, and peripheral blood mononuclear cells were used for TCR beta sequencing. The Qiagen DNeasy Blood Extraction Kit was used to extract genomic DNA from the blood cell samples. Libraries were prepared through the immunoSEQ multiplex PCR assay. For the multiplex PCR, a mixture combining 60 forward primers for TCR Vbeta segments and 13 reverse primers for TCR Jbeta segments was used. A multiplex PCR assay on genomic DNA amplified the CDR3 region of rearranged TCR beta genes. On the Illumina HiSeq System, the amplified TCR beta libraries were sequenced as 87-base-pair reads. Per the authors' processing: A later analysis tallied about 77 million unique TCR beta chains across the 700 or so repertoires, and some 10 million of those chains were shared by two or more donors. To remove PCR and sequencing errors, raw reads were error-corrected and collapsed into unique sequences using a nearest-neighbor algorithm that merged closely related sequences. To assign V, D and J gene segments, CDR3 sequences were aligned to IMGT reference sequences. For a sequence to be retained, a match of at least six nucleotides was required to both a V gene segment and a J gene segment. A rearrangement counted as productive if the CDR3 had no stop codons and remained in frame with V and J, and every other rearrangement counted as non-productive. CDR3 was defined by IMGT convention, running from the second conserved V-encoded cysteine to the conserved J-encoded phenylalanine. The earlier analysis of 587 of the donors excluded any sequence lacking an unambiguous match to a single V gene segment. An earlier analysis of roughly 590 of the donors called V segments functional above 56.7% productive rearrangements and segregating when the between-donor standard deviation exceeded 5%. A statistical classification framework was developed to diagnose cytomegalovirus status using the catalog of TCR beta chain sequences. A later analysis assigned V and J genes by comparing TCR nucleotide sequences with IMGT/GENE-DB human TR gene sequences. Using the TCRdist pipeline, a later analysis assigned CDR3 sequences along with most-parsimonious VDJ recombination scenarios. In a later analysis, every TCR beta chain was defined by the combination of its CDR3 amino acid sequence and its V-gene family, and reads without a unique V-gene family were dropped. A later analysis removed over 500 highly shared, low-generation-probability nucleotide sequences to deal with suspected cross-contamination and a sequencing artifact. In a later analysis, a clonal expansion index for each public chain was calculated from normalized within-repertoire ranks of inferred template counts. In a later analysis, generation probabilities were computed using a VDJ recombination model fitted to out-of-frame rearrangements, and the results were checked against IGoR. In a later analysis, hypergeometric tests were used to score TCR-TCR, TCR-HLA and TCR-CMV co-occurrence, with a repertoire-size bias correction applied to TCR pairs. To estimate false discovery rates, a later analysis permuted the HLA or CMV assignments 20 times. In a later analysis, co-occurring TCRs were grouped with DBSCAN, and TCRdist sequence similarity was added when clustering was performed within HLA-allele-positive subsets. Repertoires with fewer than 30,000 or more than 120,000 public chains, plus five repertoires with anomalous nucleotide sharing, were excluded from co-occurrence clustering. TCRdb provides this immuneACCESS table in a form limited to in-frame rearrangements. Some clones are lacking; in checked studies, under half of them reflect an unresolved V gene, and why the rest are absent is not known. V and J calls and clone size follow that table, whereas D and trimming were derived from the DNA. The sample yields fewer than 110,000 clones; 60% to 80% were counted once. The leading ten clones occupy roughly 4% of the sample.

Sequencing used PBMCs. Recombination joined TRBV28 with TRBJ2-7, and 10 bases in between align with TRBD1. This TCR came from a man aged 45-60 years in good health and CMV-seropositive. The bases are TGTGCCAGCAGACCTCCCGGGGACAGGGGCTACGAGCAGTACTTC. The resulting protein is CASRPPGDRGYEQYF.